This paragraph reports one TCR beta chain. Participant ages covered about 18 to 95 years across some 25 US areas. Participants' own reports of clinical history determined their cohort assignment. Symptom resolution, clearance, or two negative PCRs marked donors in Cohort 3 as recovered. The data were obtained in a study of blood T cell repertoires in COVID-19. Study-level background: T cells, B-cell-depleted T cells, or PBMCs supplied cDNA or gDNA.

Profiling relied on immunoSEQ multiplex PCR, and the TCRdb table lists in-frame clones only, not all of them. The sample includes fewer than 350,000 clones, roughly 89% of them seen just once. This CDR3 spans 12 amino acids. With V trimmed by 6 bases and J by 10 bases, 6 bases remained unmatched. The rearrangement links TRBV12-3 or TRBV12-4 to TRBJ2-1; 7 bases are a match to TRBD2. Sequencing was carried out using PBMCs or T cells enriched from blood (not recorded which). This receptor was identified in a woman in her thirties or forties who had recovered from COVID-19. This chain's CDR3 is CASSRREAEQFF. The CDR3 nucleotides read TGTGCCAGCAGCCGCCGGGAGGCGGAGCAGTTCTTC.